These 28 T cell receptor beta chains originate from one sample sequenced in a study of T cells after yellow fever vaccination. One entry per CDR3 protein, called by TCRdb with MiXCR from the 5' RACE reads. Among some 350,000 distinct CDR3 sequences listed, about 9.9% were seen once. This sample comprised PBMCs, obtained on the day of the first yellow fever vaccination. These receptors were collected from a man younger than 35 who received the YFV17D yellow fever vaccine.

V and J are TRBV6-2 or TRBV6-3 and TRBJ2-4, with D perhaps matching TRBD1 or TRBD2 (5 bases each). This CDR3 region has 18 residues. Germline V gene sequence: CDR1 MNHEY, CDR2 SVGEGT. Trimming cost V 4 bases and J 2 bases, with 21 bases left between them. The CDR3 DNA follows: TGTGCCAGCAGTTCGACGGGGCCCCACCTAGTAACCAAAAACATTCAGTACTTC. As protein: CASSSTGPHLVTKNIQYF.

The rearrangement links TRBV15 to TRBJ2-2; D may be TRBD2 (5 bases). The CDR3 is made up of 14 amino acids. Trimming left V 0 bases short and J 4 bases short, with 6 bases between. The germline V gene has CDR1 LNHNV and CDR2 YYDKDF (reference sequence). The CDR3 DNA is TGTGCCACCAGCAGAGATCGGGGCACCGGGGAGCTGTTTTTT. Its translation: CATSRDRGTGELFF.

This clonotype was seen ten or more times. The rearrangement joins TRBV5-1 to TRBJ1-1; TRBD1 matches at 7 bases. With 0 bases clipped from V and 6 bases from J, the junction kept 5 bases outside the gene matches. This CDR3 is 14 amino acids long. From germline, CDR1 is SGHRS and CDR2 YFSETQ. CDR3 amino acids: CASSLEGAAAEAFF. The DNA for the CDR3 is TGCGCCAGCAGCTTGGAGGGGGCGGCGGCTGAAGCTTTCTTT.

This clonotype showed up just a few times. The gene calls are TRBV7-9 and TRBJ2-7, with D unclear. Germline CDR1 and CDR2: SEHNR and FQNEAQ (reference sequence). This CDR3 contains 13 residues. Between the trimmed V and J ends, which lost 4 bases and 2 bases, there was a span of 9 bases. CDR3 DNA: TGTGCCAGCAGCTACGGCGGCGCCTACGAGCAGTACGTC. Amino acids: CASSYGGAYEQYV.

This clonotype was recorded a few times. This chain joins TRBV30 and TRBJ1-1; D gene uncertain. The V gene's germline CDR1 is GTSNPN and CDR2 SVGIG (reference sequence). The CDR3 runs to 11 residues. V lost 8 bases to trimming and J lost 0 bases, with 7 bases between them. CDR3 DNA: TGTGCCGCCTTCATGAACACTGAAGCTTTCTTT. Its protein product is CAAFMNTEAFF.

This chain uses TRBV5-1 with TRBJ2-5, with D perhaps TRBD1 (6 bases). CDR3 length equals 14 residues. Germline loops: CDR1 SGHRS, CDR2 YFSETQ. Trimming stripped 4 bases from V and 2 bases from J, with 12 bases between. The CDR3 loop is CASSRQADQETQYF. Here the CDR3 DNA reads TGCGCCAGCAGCCGACAGGCTGATCAAGAGACCCAGTACTTC. The variable domain in full, with the rest retrieved from reference TRBV5-1 and TRBJ2-5, is KAGVTQTPRYLIKTRGQQVTLSCSPISGHRSVSWYQQTPGQGLQFLFEYFSETQRNKGNFPGRFSGRQFSNSRSEMNVSTLELGDSALYLCASSRQADQETQYFGPGTRLLVL.

The chain uses TRBV5-1 and TRBJ2-5; D is ambiguous. Trimming stripped 4 bases from V and 3 bases from J, with 16 bases between. The CDR3 extends over 15 amino acids. Germline assignment: CDR1 SGHRS and CDR2 YFSETQ. The CDR3 coding sequence is TGCGCCAGCAGCCCCCGACACCCAAATAAAGAGACCCAGTACTTC. Protein: CASSPRHPNKETQYF.

This clonotype was seen more than once but under ten times. The chain joins TRBV19 to TRBJ2-3; TRBD1 or TRBD2 may be the D gene (6 bases each). Per the germline V gene, CDR1 is LNHDA and CDR2 is SQIVND (reference sequence). The V gene lost 6 bases and the J gene lost 2 bases, with 15 bases spanning the gap. There are 15 residues in the CDR3. The CDR3 nucleotides read TGTGCCAGTAGGCCGGGGGCGAAATTCACAGATACGCAGTATTTT. Encoded protein: CASRPGAKFTDTQYF.

This clonotype has more than one count but fewer than ten. The CDR3 sequence: CASSLGSPRNTEAFF. DNA for the CDR3: TGTGCCAGCAGCTTAGGGTCTCCCCGGAACACTGAAGCTTTCTTT. The chain employs TRBV7-9 and TRBJ1-1; D is unresolved. The CDR3 length is 15 residues. V was shortened by 1 base and J by 1 base, with 10 bases between the two germline ends. CDR1 is SEHNR, CDR2 FQNEAQ, per germline (reference sequence).

The chain combines TRBV27 with TRBJ1-2; 8 bases align to TRBD1. Germline V gene data show CDR1 as MNHEY and CDR2 as SMNVEV (reference sequence). J was trimmed by 8 bases and V by 1 base; bases with no gene match: 9. The CDR3 contains 15 residues. The CDR3 region is CASSLFQGAREGYTF. The CDR3 DNA is TGTGCCAGCAGTTTATTCCAGGGGGCGAGGGAGGGCTACACCTTC.

The chain couples TRBV7-3 to TRBJ1-1, with D maybe TRBD1 (5 bases). Trimming removed 6 bases from V and 4 bases from J, with 15 bases in between. The CDR3 totals 14 residues. The germline CDR1 and CDR2 sequences are SGHTA and FQGTGA. CDR3 sequence (DNA): TGTGCCAGCAGTCGTCTTGCAGGGTCCACTGAAGCTTTCTTT. Amino acid sequence: CASSRLAGSTEAFF.

CDR3 nucleotide sequence: TGCAGCGTTGAAGAAAACGGGGTCGAGACCCAGTACTTC. Residues: CSVEENGVETQYF. The rearrangement joins TRBV29-1 to TRBJ2-5; tentatively, D is TRBD2 (5 bases). V was shortened by 0 bases and J by 5 bases, with 10 bases between the two germline ends. The CDR3 has 13 amino acids. CDR1 SQVTM and CDR2 ANQGSEA come from the germline V gene.

This clonotype was detected a few times. The V and J genes are TRBV3-1 and TRBJ1-1; weak D call: TRBD1 (6 bases). The germline V and J ends were trimmed by 2 bases and 3 bases, with 13 bases remaining between them. The CDR3 covers 15 residues. Germline CDR1 is LGHDT and CDR2 is YNNKEL (reference sequence). CDR3 DNA: TGTGCCAGCAGCCAAACAGGGTTTGTGGACACTGAAGCTTTCTTT. As protein: CASSQTGFVDTEAFF.

Many counts were recorded for this clonotype. This sequence joins TRBV5-1 and TRBJ2-3; 12 nucleotides agree with TRBD2. With 0 bases clipped from V and 3 bases from J, the junction kept 8 bases outside the gene matches. The CDR3 extends over 18 amino acids. Per germline, CDR1 SGHRS and CDR2 YFSETQ. CDR3: CASSLGTSGAPGTDTQYF. CDR3 DNA sequence: TGCGCCAGCAGCTTGGGGACTAGCGGGGCGCCCGGTACAGATACGCAGTATTTT.

The rearrangement joins TRBV19 to TRBJ1-1, with no clear D. Germline V lookup: CDR1 LNHDA, CDR2 SQIVND (reference sequence). Trimming cost V 5 bases and J 0 bases, with 10 bases left between them. The CDR3 length is 14 residues. The CDR3: CASSPRSVNTEAFF. The CDR3, as DNA: TGTGCCAGTAGTCCCCGGAGTGTGAACACTGAAGCTTTCTTT.

The chain is built from TRBV6-5 and TRBJ1-2; D call uncertain. Trimming removed 0 bases from V and 5 bases from J, with 13 bases in between. In germline, CDR1 is MNHEY, CDR2 SVGAGI. CDR3 size: 15 residues. CDR3 bases: TGTGCCAGCAGTTACTCGGTCGCGGCGACATATGGCTACACCTTC. The encoded protein is CASSYSVAATYGYTF.

A few counts support this clonotype. V usage is TRBV19 and J usage is TRBJ2-1; tentative D call: TRBD2 (7 bases). This CDR3 comprises 16 residues. Germline V lookup: CDR1 LNHDA, CDR2 SQIVND (reference sequence). The V and J ends lost 0 bases and 4 bases respectively, with 13 bases between them. The CDR3 DNA is TGTGCCAGTAGTATAGATAGGGGGGGAGTATACAATGAGCAGTTCTTC. As protein: CASSIDRGGVYNEQFF.

The chain couples TRBV7-2 to TRBJ2-5; D is unclear. V lost 1 base and J 3 bases, leaving 6 bases between the germline ends. The CDR3 totals 13 residues. The germline V gene encodes CDR1 SGHTA and CDR2 FQGNSA. The CDR3 nucleotides are TGTGCCAGCAGCTTAGGCGAGGAAGAGACCCAGTACTTC. Residues: CASSLGEEETQYF.

In its sample, this clonotype was seen many times. J is TRBJ2-7 and V is TRBV5-1; D may be TRBD1 or TRBD2 (5 bases each). The CDR3 loop spans 14 amino acids. V was clipped by 0 bases and J by 2 bases, with 9 bases between them. Germline V gene data show CDR1 as SGHRS and CDR2 as YFSETQ. The CDR3 sequence is CASSLVRDAYEQYF. CDR3 in DNA: TGCGCCAGCAGCTTGGTCCGGGACGCCTACGAGCAGTACTTC.

The chain has TRBV7-9 and TRBJ2-7; 8 bases fit TRBD2. V lost 5 bases and J lost 5; bases outside the gene matches: 2. The CDR3 sequence is 12 residues long. CDR1 and CDR2 (germline): SEHNR, FQNEAQ (reference sequence). As DNA, the CDR3 is TGTGCCAGCAGCACCGGGGGGGACGAGCAGTACTTC. Translated, it gives CASSTGGDEQYF.

This clonotype has just a few counts. This rearrangement joins TRBV7-9 to TRBJ2-6; D call uncertain. The germline V gene has CDR1 SEHNR and CDR2 FQNEAQ (reference sequence). Trimming removed 5 bases at V and 3 bases at J, with 14 bases between. The CDR3 loop spans 16 amino acids. The CDR3 region is CASSRSTDFGANVLTF. The CDR3 DNA sequence: TGTGCCAGCAGCCGCTCTACAGACTTTGGGGCCAACGTCCTGACTTTC.

This clonotype was counted only a few times. The gene calls are TRBV5-8 and TRBJ2-3, with TRBD1 matching over 8 bases. With V trimmed by 0 bases and J by 4 bases, 7 bases remained unmatched. Looked up from germline, CDR1 is SGHTS and CDR2 is YDEGEE. CDR3 length: 16 amino acids. The CDR3 nucleotides read TGTGCCAGCAGCTTGGCCCAGGGGGCAGTTCCAGATACGCAGTATTTT. Translating gives CASSLAQGAVPDTQYF.

This clonotype was found a few times. The V and J genes are TRBV5-4 and TRBJ1-1; 9 positions match TRBD1. The CDR3 runs 14 residues. V shed 4 bases and J 7 bases; nucleotides not matched to a gene: 8. In germline, CDR1 is SGHNT, CDR2 YYREEE (reference sequence). The CDR3 DNA sequence: TGTGCCAGCAGCCTAAACACAGGGGGCGGTGAAGCTTTCTTT. Translation gives CASSLNTGGGEAFF. Full variable domain (missing parts from reference TRBV5-4 and TRBJ1-1): ETGVTQSPTHLIKTRGQQVTLRCSSQSGHNTVSWYQQALGQGPQFIFQYYREEENGRGNFPPRFSGLQFPNYSSELNVNALELDDSALYLCASSLNTGGGEAFFGQGTRLTVV.

V usage is TRBV12-3 or TRBV12-4 and J usage is TRBJ1-3, with D tentatively TRBD1 (5 bases). CDR3 size: 13 residues. V lost 8 bases to trimming and J lost 4 bases, with 12 bases between them. The CDR3 protein is CASQGVGGNTIYF. The CDR3 nucleotides are TGTGCCAGCCAAGGGGTAGGAGGAAACACCATATATTTT.

V gene TRBV7-2 combines with J gene TRBJ1-6; D gene unclear. Germline loops: CDR1 SGHTA, CDR2 FQGNSA. CDR3 size: 13 residues. Trimming stripped 2 bases from V and 10 bases from J, with 9 bases between. The CDR3 loop is CASSLNQVSPLHF. Written as DNA, the CDR3 is TGTGCCAGCAGCTTAAATCAGGTCTCACCCCTCCACTTT. Filled out from reference TRBV7-2 and TRBJ1-6, the complete variable domain reads GAGVSQSPSNKVTEKGKDVELRCDPISGHTALYWYRQSLGQGLEFLIYFQGNSAPDKSGLPSDRFSAERTGGSVSTLTIQRTQQEDSAVYLCASSLNQVSPLHFGNGTRLTVT.

This clonotype was seen only a few times. The chain joins TRBV20-1 to TRBJ2-1; D is perhaps TRBD1 (5 bases). V was cut by 0 bases and J by 4 bases, with 13 bases left in between. Germline V lookup: CDR1 DFQATT, CDR2 SNEGSKA (reference sequence). The CDR3 covers 15 residues. This CDR3 is CSARDPTEAYNEQFF. CDR3 nucleotides: TGCAGTGCTAGAGACCCGACAGAGGCTTACAATGAGCAGTTCTTC.

J is TRBJ2-2 and V is TRBV25-1; 8 bases match TRBD2. With V trimmed by 3 bases and J by 2 bases, 2 bases remained unmatched. The germline V gene encodes CDR1 MGHDK and CDR2 SYGVNS. The CDR3 sequence is 15 residues long. The CDR3 DNA is TGTGCCAGCAGTGAGACTAGCGCCAACACCGGGGAGCTGTTTTTT. Translation: CASSETSANTGELFF.

The rearrangement joins TRBV7-9 to TRBJ2-3; 7 bases match TRBD2. The germline V gene has CDR1 SEHNR and CDR2 FQNEAQ (reference sequence). The CDR3 loop spans 17 amino acids. The V segment lost 5 bases and the J segment 5 bases; nucleotides outside the gene matches: 16. The CDR3 region has the DNA TGTGCCAGCAGCCCAGTCCCCGGACTAGACCCTGGAGATACGCAGTATTTT. Translating it yields CASSPVPGLDPGDTQYF.